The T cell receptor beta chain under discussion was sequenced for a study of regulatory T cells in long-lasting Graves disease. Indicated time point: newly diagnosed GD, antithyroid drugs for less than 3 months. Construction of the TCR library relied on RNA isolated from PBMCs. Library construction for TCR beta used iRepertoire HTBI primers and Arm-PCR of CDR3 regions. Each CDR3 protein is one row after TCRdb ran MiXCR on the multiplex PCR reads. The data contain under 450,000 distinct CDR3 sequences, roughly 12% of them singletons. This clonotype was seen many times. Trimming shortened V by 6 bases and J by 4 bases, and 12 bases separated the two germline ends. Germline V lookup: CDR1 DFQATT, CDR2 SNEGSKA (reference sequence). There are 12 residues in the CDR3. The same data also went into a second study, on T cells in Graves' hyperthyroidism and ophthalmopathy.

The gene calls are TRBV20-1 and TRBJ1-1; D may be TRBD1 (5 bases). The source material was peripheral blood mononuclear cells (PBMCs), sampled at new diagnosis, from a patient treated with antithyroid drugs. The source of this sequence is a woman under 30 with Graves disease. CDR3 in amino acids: CSADLGVTEAFF. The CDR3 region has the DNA TGCAGTGCCGACTTAGGGGTCACTGAAGCTTTCTTT.